Listed here is a single T cell receptor beta chain. This sample is part of a study of T cell changes during pregnancy in multiple sclerosis. Generated by immunoSEQ multiplex PCR, the TCRdb table keeps only in-frame clones and is missing some. In the table there are approximately 63,000 clones, about nine tenths of which are singletons. The CDR3 runs 17 residues. Germline CDR1 and CDR2: SGHAT and FQNNGV. Trimming took off 0 bases at V and 2 bases at J, with 13 bases between the two ends. This TCR was sampled from a female donor in good health, enrolled as a control in a pregnancy study. The specimen was peripheral blood, collected after pregnancy. This chain joins TRBV11-2 and TRBJ2-2; D is ambiguous. In nucleotides, the CDR3 is TGTGCCAGCAGCTTAGATACCGTGTCAGGAAACACCGGGGAGCTGTTTTTT. Amino acids: CASSLDTVSGNTGELFF.